This TCR beta chain emerged from a study of cytomegalovirus exposure and HLA in healthy donors (dated by TCRdb to about 2017). About the investigation overall: According to a later analysis, the approximately 120 validation repertoires were produced on the same platform as the 666 repertoires of the first cohort. To predict cytomegalovirus infection status, the study brought together high-throughput TCR immunosequencing, statistical association of individual TCRs with disease status, and machine learning. Besides the first cohort of 666 subjects, a separate validation cohort made up of roughly 130 different subjects was used. The aim of the study was to test whether cataloging public T cell receptors could identify signatures of past pathogen exposure. Paper-wide results and their limitations: In both the original and validation cohorts, the classifier was reported to diagnose cytomegalovirus status with high specificity and sensitivity. A later analysis found that TCRs clustered in the first cohort also tended to co-occur in the 100 to 150 validation repertoires, with 94% of cluster scores above 0. Across donors, most TCR sequences were observed very rarely, whereas some public TCRs were present in many individuals. In vitro tests confirmed that three of the cytomegalovirus-associated TCR beta chains recognize cytomegalovirus antigens. A total of 164 TCR beta chains were listed by the study as associated with cytomegalovirus. A later analysis lacked HLA typing for the validation cohort, so it scored co-occurrence in that cohort across all 110 or so repertoires. It was suggested by the authors that the approach could potentially be generalized to other disease states and immunological phenotypes.

Libraries were prepared through the immunoSEQ multiplex PCR assay. Under the source paper's analysis protocol: A statistical classification framework was built for diagnosing cytomegalovirus status from the catalog of TCR beta chain sequences. The table comes from immuneACCESS by way of TCRdb, which keeps in-frame sequences with V and J called. Part of the clones is missing from these tables; in studies checked, under half for an unresolved V gene and the rest for unknown reasons. V and J calls and clone size come straight from that table; D and trimming were deduced from the DNA. The sample data list 280,000 or so clones, and approximately 88% of these were observed just once. Approximately 0.9% of the sample rests with the top ten. Separate from the roughly 630-subject first cohort, the validation cohort of roughly 110 subjects was the group to which the donors belonged. There are 16 amino acids in the CDR3, from cysteine to phenylalanine inclusive. The read is trimmed to its CDR3 DNA, 48 bases read in frame from base 1. The germline V gene gives CDR1 as SGHVS and CDR2 as FQNEAQ. V is pruned by 1 base and J by 2 bases, leaving 4 bases of the junction without a gene match.

About this clone: Its antigen is still unknown. Base qualities are not at hand, and no much larger clone is one base apart.

Input material: PBMCs. The chain is assembled from TRBV7-8 and TRBJ1-5, and TRBD1 aligns with 8 junction nucleotides. The TCR comes from a young woman in good health and CMV-seronegative. The sequenced DNA is TGTGCCAGCAGCTTAGTAGGACAGGGAGGCAATCAGCCCCAGCATTTT. This translates into CASSLVGQGGNQPQHF.